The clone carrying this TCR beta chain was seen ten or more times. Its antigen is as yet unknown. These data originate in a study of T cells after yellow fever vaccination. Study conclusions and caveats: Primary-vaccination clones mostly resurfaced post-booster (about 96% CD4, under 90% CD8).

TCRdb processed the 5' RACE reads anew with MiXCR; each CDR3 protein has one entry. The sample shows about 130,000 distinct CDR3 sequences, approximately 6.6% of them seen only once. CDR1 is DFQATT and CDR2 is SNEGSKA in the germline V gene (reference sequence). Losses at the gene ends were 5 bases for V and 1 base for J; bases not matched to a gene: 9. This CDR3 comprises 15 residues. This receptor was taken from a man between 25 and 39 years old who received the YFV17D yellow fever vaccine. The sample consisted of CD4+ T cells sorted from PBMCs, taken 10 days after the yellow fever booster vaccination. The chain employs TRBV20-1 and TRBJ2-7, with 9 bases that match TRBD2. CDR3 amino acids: CSARLAGHHSYEQYF. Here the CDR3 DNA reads TGCAGTGCTCGGCTAGCGGGACACCATTCCTACGAGCAGTACTTC.